These 30 T cell receptor beta chains share one sample of origin, sequenced in a study of blood T cell repertoires in COVID-19. Measured with immunoSEQ multiplex PCR; TCRdb has only the in-frame clones, and not every one. The data contain 180,000 or so clones, approximately 91% of them singletons. Source material: peripheral blood. The receptors shown here come from a middle-aged man with acute or convalescent COVID-19.

V usage is TRBV6-2 or TRBV6-3 and J usage is TRBJ2-1, with 9 bases that match TRBD1. J gave up 1 base and V 5 bases, and 3 bases lay outside the gene matches. In germline, CDR1 is MNHEY, CDR2 SVGEGT. The CDR3 is 15 amino acids. As DNA, the CDR3 is TGTGCCAGCAGTCCCGGACAGGGGTCCTACAATGAGCAGTTCTTC. Protein: CASSPGQGSYNEQFF.

V usage is TRBV15 and J usage is TRBJ1-1, with no clear D. Looked up from germline, CDR1 is LNHNV and CDR2 is YYDKDF (reference sequence). This CDR3 spans 11 amino acids. The ends were cut back, 3 bases at V and 8 bases at J, with 7 bases in the middle. CDR3 bases: TGTGCCACCAGCAGGGGCTACGAAGCTTTCTTT. It specifies CATSRGYEAFF.

The rearrangement links TRBV4-1 to TRBJ1-2, with 8 positions matching TRBD1. The V gene's germline CDR1 is MGHRA and CDR2 YSYEKL. The CDR3 totals 13 residues. J lost 6 bases, V lost 0 bases, and 0 bases had no gene match. CDR3 residues: CASSQEQGDGYTF. CDR3 bases: TGCGCCAGCAGCCAAGAACAGGGGGATGGCTACACCTTC.

The chain is built from TRBV5-1 and TRBJ2-5; D gene uncertain. With 2 bases removed from V and 2 bases from J, the gap between germline ends came to 7 bases. CDR1 SGHRS and CDR2 YFSETQ come from the germline V gene. There are 13 residues in the CDR3. This CDR3 reads CASSFSYQETQYF. Here the CDR3 DNA reads TGCGCCAGCAGCTTCTCGTATCAAGAGACCCAGTACTTC.

This rearrangement joins TRBV3-1 (or the pseudogene TRBV3-2) to TRBJ1-1; D perhaps matches TRBD1 (6 bases). From germline, CDR1 is LGHDT and CDR2 YNNKEL (reference sequence). The CDR3 is made up of 14 amino acids. V lost 4 bases and J lost 6, with 15 bases in between. For the CDR3, the DNA is TGTGCCAGCAGCCCGTCCGGGACAACCTCTGAAGCTTTCTTT. Translating it yields CASSPSGTTSEAFF.

The V and J genes are TRBV12-5 and TRBJ1-2; D remains ambiguous. Germline-derived CDR1 and CDR2 are LGHNT and FRNRAP. CDR3 length: 14 residues. V dropped 6 bases and J dropped 7 bases, with 18 bases sitting between them. This CDR3 is CASGQDLEGGGYTF. CDR3 DNA: TGTGCTAGTGGCCAAGATCTCGAGGGTGGTGGCTACACCTTC.

The chain joins TRBV11-1 to TRBJ1-2, with D possibly matching TRBD1 (6 bases). V was pared by 6 bases and J by 3 bases, with 8 bases between. The CDR3 is 12 amino acids. The germline V gene has CDR1 SGHAT and CDR2 FQDESV (reference sequence). This chain's CDR3 is CASSYRDYGYTF. DNA of the CDR3: TGTGCCAGCAGTTACAGGGACTATGGCTACACCTTC.

V is TRBV2 and J is TRBJ2-3, with 12 bases identical to TRBD2. CDR3 length: 15 amino acids. The J segment lost 1 base and the V segment lost 8 bases, leaving 4 bases of the junction unmatched. In germline, CDR1 is SNHLY, CDR2 FYNNEI. CDR3: CASCRLAGGTDTQYF. CDR3 coding DNA: TGTGCCAGCTGTCGACTAGCGGGGGGCACAGATACGCAGTATTTT.

The CDR3 nucleotides read TGTGCCAGTAGCTCCATACAGGGGGCAGCTTATGGCTACACCTTC. It codes for CASSSIQGAAYGYTF. The J gene is TRBJ1-2, the V gene TRBV19, with TRBD1 matching 9 bases. Trimming took 6 bases from V and 5 from J; bases not matched to a gene: 10. Germline V CDR1 and CDR2: LNHDA, SQIVND (reference sequence). The CDR3 spans 15 residues.

The chain is built from TRBV6-4 and TRBJ1-5; 12 bases line up with TRBD1. The V and J ends lost 4 bases and 1 base, in that order; junction bases with no gene match: 8. The CDR3 extends over 18 amino acids. The germline V gene has CDR1 MRHNA and CDR2 SNTAGT. Written as DNA, the CDR3 is TGTGCCAGCAGTGGGCCGGGACAGGGGGCGCGAAGCAATCAGCCCCAGCATTTT. The encoded protein is CASSGPGQGARSNQPQHF.

This clone was seen a few times. This CDR3 reads CASSQDRVLSLYGYTF. DNA of the CDR3: TGCGCCAGCAGCCAAGACAGGGTATTAAGCCTTTATGGCTACACCTTC. The chain carries TRBV4-1 and TRBJ1-2; D is perhaps TRBD1 (5 bases). Germline V gene sequence: CDR1 MGHRA, CDR2 YSYEKL. Trimming left V 0 bases short and J 5 bases short, with 16 bases between. This CDR3 is 16 amino acids long.

Concerning this clone: A read error may account for a junction end that differs from germline. The V gene is TRBV7-9, the J gene TRBJ2-4; TRBD1 aligns across 11 bases. The germline gives CDR1 SEHNR, CDR2 FQNEAQ (reference sequence). CDR3 length equals 12 residues. Here the CDR3 DNA reads TGTGCCAGCAGTTCCATGGACAGGGGGCTTTTCTTC. This encodes CASSSMDRGLFF.

This clone was counted a single time. The CDR3 DNA reads as TGTGCCAGCAGCCCCCCCGGGACAGGGGCGTATGGTACGCAGTATTTT. This encodes CASSPPGTGAYGTQYF. The V call is TRBV27, the J call TRBJ2-3, with 10 bases matching TRBD1. The CDR3 runs 16 residues. The V gene end was trimmed by 6 bases and the J gene end by 8 bases; junction bases not matched to a gene: 14. CDR1 is MNHEY, CDR2 SMNVEV, per germline (reference sequence).

This clone was counted only a few times. This sequence joins TRBV7-6 and TRBJ1-6; TRBD1 aligns across 8 bases. CDR3 length equals 14 residues. Germline lookup yields CDR1 SGHVS and CDR2 FNYEAQ. V lost 4 bases and J lost 8; bases outside the gene matches: 4. Here the CDR3 DNA reads TGTGCCAGCAGCTCTCAGACAGGGGATTCACCCCTCCACTTT. It yields the protein CASSSQTGDSPLHF. The full variable domain, rest sourced from reference TRBV7-6 and TRBJ1-6, is GAGVSQSPRYKVTKRGQDVALRCDPISGHVSLYWYRQALGQGPEFLTYFNYEAQQDKSGLPNDRFSAERPEGSISTLTIQRTEQRDSAMYRCASSSQTGDSPLHFGNGTRLTVT.

The V gene is TRBV10-3, the J gene TRBJ1-6; 7 bases are shared with TRBD1. CDR1 ENHRY and CDR2 SYGVKD come from the germline V gene. This CDR3 comprises 14 residues. The trim removed 10 bases at V and 7 bases at J, leaving 10 bases unmatched. CDR3 nucleotide sequence: TGTGCCACCAGGGGGACAGATCGGAATTCACCCCTCCACTTT. It encodes CATRGTDRNSPLHF.

In the case of this clone: Other DNA sequences in this specimen translate into the identical CDR3. The chain combines TRBV5-1 with TRBJ2-2, with a tentative D call TRBD1 (6 bases). Germline CDR1 and CDR2: SGHRS and YFSETQ. V was pared by 4 bases and J by 4 bases, with 11 bases between. The CDR3 loop spans 14 amino acids. The CDR3 sequence: CASSILTGTGELFF. The CDR3 DNA follows: TGCGCCAGCAGCATCCTGACAGGCACCGGGGAGCTGTTTTTT.

The gene calls are TRBV18 and TRBJ1-1; D is perhaps TRBD1 (5 bases). Deletions cut 5 bases from V and 5 bases from J, with 15 bases between. The CDR3 has 14 residues. Looked up from germline, CDR1 is KGHSH and CDR2 is LQKENI. CDR3 DNA sequence: TGTGCCAGCTCAGCCGACCAGGGTAAAACTGAAGCTTTCTTT. It encodes CASSADQGKTEAFF. The whole variable domain, filled in from reference TRBV18 and TRBJ1-1, reads NAGVMQNPRHLVRRRGQEARLRCSPMKGHSHVYWYRQLPEEGLKFMVYLQKENIIDESGMPKERFSAEFPKEGPSILRIQQVVRGDSAAYFCASSADQGKTEAFFGQGTRLTVV.

This chain uses TRBV7-2 with TRBJ1-1; D is possibly TRBD1 (6 bases). CDR3 size: 16 residues. Germline V gene lookup returns CDR1 SGHTA and CDR2 FQGNSA. Trimming took off 5 bases at V and 6 bases at J, with 22 bases between the two ends. CDR3 loop: CASSGLGGGGSAEAFF. DNA for the CDR3: TGTGCCAGCAGCGGACTTGGGGGGGGCGGGTCCGCTGAAGCTTTCTTT. The full variable domain, rest sourced from reference TRBV7-2 and TRBJ1-1, is GAGVSQSPSNKVTEKGKDVELRCDPISGHTALYWYRQSLGQGLEFLIYFQGNSAPDKSGLPSDRFSAERTGGSVSTLTIQRTQQEDSAVYLCASSGLGGGGSAEAFFGQGTRLTVV.

The rearrangement joins TRBV24-1 to TRBJ1-5; D is possibly TRBD1 (6 bases). In germline, CDR1 is KGHDR, CDR2 SFDVKD. Trimming took off 6 bases at V and 6 bases at J, with 11 bases between the two ends. The CDR3 is 13 residues long. DNA of the CDR3: TGTGCCACCAGTAACACAGGGAGTCAGCCCCAGCATTTT. Translated: CATSNTGSQPQHF.

V gene TRBV6-6 combines with J gene TRBJ1-2, with a weak D call TRBD1 (6 bases). V lost 5 bases, J lost 4 bases, and 14 bases lay in between. The germline CDR1 and CDR2 sequences are MNHNY and SVGAGI (reference sequence). The CDR3 contains 14 residues. DNA for the CDR3: TGTGCCAGCAGTCGGGACATAGGGCTCTATGGCTACACCTTC. This translates into CASSRDIGLYGYTF.

The chain recombines TRBV7-2 with TRBJ2-7; D is unresolved. The CDR3 is 12 residues long. V was clipped by 0 bases and J by 6 bases, with 6 bases between them. CDR1 is SGHTA, CDR2 FQGNSA, per germline. DNA for the CDR3: TGTGCCAGCAGCTTAGCCGTTTTCGAGCAGTACTTC. Amino acids: CASSLAVFEQYF.

This clone was picked up one time. The genes are TRBV5-1 and TRBJ2-1, with 12 bases matching TRBD2. The ends lost 6 bases at V and 4 bases at J; junction bases unmatched: 11. Per the germline V gene, CDR1 is SGHRS and CDR2 is YFSETQ. The CDR3 contains 17 residues. CDR3 in amino acids: CASKTVPSGGAYNEQFF. The DNA for the CDR3 is TGCGCCAGCAAAACTGTCCCTAGCGGGGGGGCTTACAATGAGCAGTTCTTC.

J is TRBJ1-5 and V is TRBV28; TRBD1 agrees at 9 bases. CDR1 and CDR2 from the germline V gene are MDHEN and SYDVKM. The CDR3 is 16 amino acids. V shed 5 bases, J shed 1 base, and the junction held 6 bases outside the gene matches. CDR3 loop: CASSPPGQGSNQPQHF. Written as DNA, the CDR3 is TGTGCCAGCAGTCCTCCGGGACAGGGCAGCAATCAGCCCCAGCATTTT.

J is TRBJ1-2 and V is TRBV5-1, with 9 positions matching TRBD1. This CDR3 region has 16 residues. The germline gives CDR1 SGHRS, CDR2 YFSETQ. V was clipped by 3 bases and J by 4 bases; unmatched bases: 10. CDR3 in amino acids: CASSSVTGGFIYGYTF. The CDR3 DNA reads as TGCGCCAGCAGCTCGGTTACAGGGGGCTTTATCTATGGCTACACCTTC.

The chain combines TRBV20-1 with TRBJ1-3, with 8 bases that match TRBD1. This CDR3 is built from 15 residues. CDR1 and CDR2 (germline): DFQATT, SNEGSKA (reference sequence). The V gene end was trimmed by 3 bases and the J gene end by 4 bases; junction bases not matched to a gene: 8. The CDR3 coding sequence is TGCAGTGCTAGTCAGGGGGCCCAGGGGGGAAACACCATATATTTT. Amino acids: CSASQGAQGGNTIYF.

The V gene is TRBV28, the J gene TRBJ2-5, with D maybe TRBD2 (6 bases). Per the germline V gene, CDR1 is MDHEN and CDR2 is SYDVKM. V was clipped by 8 bases and J by 3 bases, with 10 bases between them. CDR3 size: 12 residues. CDR3 residues: CASGGIKETQYF. In nucleotides, the CDR3 is TGTGCCAGCGGGGGGATAAAAGAGACCCAGTACTTC.

This chain uses TRBV27 with TRBJ2-7; 8 nucleotides align to TRBD2. Germline CDR1 reads MNHEY; CDR2 reads SMNVEV (reference sequence). The CDR3 has 14 residues. The junction had 6 bases not matched to a gene; V was cut back by 6 bases and J by 2 bases. The CDR3 here is CASSQGLAPYEQYF. In DNA, the CDR3 is TGTGCCAGCAGCCAAGGACTAGCCCCCTACGAGCAGTACTTC.

The rearrangement joins TRBV6-4 to TRBJ1-2; D possibly corresponds to TRBD1 (6 bases). This CDR3 contains 19 residues. Trimming removed 2 bases from V and 5 bases from J, with 27 bases in between. Per germline, CDR1 MRHNA and CDR2 SNTAGT. The CDR3 DNA reads as TGTGCCAGCAGTGACACGGCTCAACCAATAACAGGGAGGGGTTATGGCTACACCTTC. Its protein is CASSDTAQPITGRGYGYTF.

CDR3 DNA: TGTGCCAGTTCGGGGACAGGGAATTGGCACGAGCAGTACTTC. Residues: CASSGTGNWHEQYF. The chain carries TRBV19 and TRBJ2-7; 9 nucleotides agree with TRBD1. This CDR3 has 14 residues. Unmatched junction bases numbered 10, after V lost 8 bases and J lost 5 bases. Germline-derived CDR1 and CDR2 are LNHDA and SQIVND (reference sequence).

This chain links TRBV7-2 with TRBJ1-6, with 8 bases fitting TRBD1. Trimming removed 0 bases from V and 0 bases from J; junction bases left unmatched: 4. Per germline, CDR1 SGHTA and CDR2 FQGNSA. The CDR3 sequence is 18 residues long. As DNA, the CDR3 is TGTGCCAGCAGCTTAGCCCCAGGGGGCAGCTCCTATAATTCACCCCTCCACTTT. Amino acids: CASSLAPGGSSYNSPLHF.